These T cell receptor beta chains were read from a single sample in a study of blood T cells in healthy people across ages. TCRdb reanalysed the 5' RACE reads using MiXCR and keeps one entry per CDR3 protein. Of around 710,000 distinct CDR3 sequences listed, approximately 39% were seen once; the top ten hold about 20%. The sequencing sample was made of blood. The receptor set was obtained from a woman aged 60 to 75 in good health. The CDR3 runs from the conserved cysteine through the conserved F or W. The order of the fields is D gene, J gene, clone size, V gene, CDR3 DNA, CDR3 protein. A D gene is named only where the DNA matches it firmly. A clone size is listed for some rows: how often the clone was seen (once, few, many), or a class if it is expanded.

-,TRBJ2-7,-,TRBV5-6,TGTGCCAGCAGCGTGAGGGCAATCTACGAGCAGTACTTC,CASSVRAIYEQYF
TRBD1,TRBJ1-1,few,TRBV7-3,TGTGCCAGCAGCGACCCGGGGACAGTTCATTTCTTT,CASSDPGTVHFF
TRBD1,TRBJ1-5,few,TRBV7-8,TGTGCCAGCAGCTTATTTTCACAGGGGAGCAATCAGCCCCAGCATTTT,CASSLFSQGSNQPQHF
TRBD2,TRBJ2-1,few,TRBV29-1,TGCAGCGTTGATAAAACTAGCGGGAGAGGGAATGAGCAGTTCTTC,CSVDKTSGRGNEQFF
TRBD2,TRBJ2-1,-,TRBV10-1,TGCGCCAGCAGTTTTTCTAGCGGGGGGACCTACAATGAGCAGTTCTTC,CASSFSSGGTYNEQFF
-,TRBJ1-2,-,TRBV20-1,TGCAGTGCCCCCATTGCGGGCTACACCTTC,CSAPIAGYTF
-,TRBJ2-5,many,TRBV5-1,TGCGCCAGCAGCTTGAGTTACCAAGAGACCCAGTACTTC,CASSLSYQETQYF
-,TRBJ2-7,-,TRBV7-9,TGTGCCAGCAGCTTACCGGGCCTCTACGAGCAGTACTTC,CASSLPGLYEQYF
-,TRBJ2-3,-,TRBV30,TGTGCCTGGAGAGAGTCACCCGGCACAGATACGCAGTATTTT,CAWRESPGTDTQYF
TRBD2,TRBJ2-7,-,TRBV20-1,TGCAGTGCGGCGGGAGACTACGAGCAGTACTTC,CSAAGDYEQYF
-,TRBJ2-5,-,TRBV6-6,TGTACCAGCAGAATCCCAGGGGAAGAGACCCAGTACTTC,CTSRIPGEETQYF
-,TRBJ2-3,-,TRBV2,TGTGCCAGCGGGGTAGCCCCAGATACGCAGTATTTT,CASGVAPDTQYF
-,TRBJ2-2,few,TRBV10-3,TGTGCCATCAGTGACAACTTGAACACCGGGGAGCTGTTTTTT,CAISDNLNTGELFF
-,TRBJ1-5,few,TRBV6-6,TGTGCCAGCAGTTACGGGCTAGGTCAGCCCCAGCATTTT,CASSYGLGQPQHF
TRBD1,TRBJ2-3,-,TRBV11-2,TGTGCCAGCAGCCCACAGGGGCCAGGCGCGCAGTATTTT,CASSPQGPGAQYF
-,TRBJ2-7,-,TRBV4-3,TGCGCCAGCAGCCAAGATCGGTCCACGACGAGTCATCAGTACTTC,CASSQDRSTTSHQYF
-,TRBJ1-5,few,TRBV4-1,TGCGCCAGCAGCCAAGAGAGACAGTCGAGCAATCAGCCCCAGCATTTT,CASSQERQSSNQPQHF
-,TRBJ1-1,few,TRBV7-2,TGTGCCAGCAGCTCGAGCCCGATGAACACTGAAGCTTTCTTT,CASSSSPMNTEAFF
TRBD2,TRBJ2-5,-,TRBV7-2,TGTGCCAGCAGCTTAACGGGGACTAGCGGGAGGGGATGGGAGACCCAGTACTTC,CASSLTGTSGRGWETQYF
TRBD1,TRBJ2-5,-,TRBV9,TGTGCCAGCAGCGTAAAAGCAGGGGGAGAGACCCAGTACTTC,CASSVKAGGETQYF
TRBD2,TRBJ2-7,-,TRBV6-1,TGTGCCAGCAGGAGAGCGGGGACCTACGAGCAGTACTTC,CASRRAGTYEQYF
-,TRBJ2-6,-,TRBV7-8,TGTGCCAGCAGCCCAGTGACTGTAGGATCAGTCCTGACTTTC,CASSPVTVGSVLTF
TRBD1,TRBJ1-2,few,TRBV20-1,TGCAGTGCTAGTGAGGGACAGGGTCTCGATGGCTACACCTTC,CSASEGQGLDGYTF
-,TRBJ1-1,-,TRBV29-1,TGCAGCGTTGTCCGACAGAGAGACACTGAAGCTTTCTTT,CSVVRQRDTEAFF
-,TRBJ2-7,few,TRBV6-5,TGTGCCAGCAGTTACCGGTTCCAAGGGGGGTACGAGCAGTACTTC,CASSYRFQGGYEQYF
TRBD1,TRBJ2-3,-,TRBV20-1,TGCAGTGCCATGACAGGGAGCACAGATACGCAGTATTTT,CSAMTGSTDTQYF
-,TRBJ1-6,few,TRBV7-3,TGTGCCAGCAGCTTATCAGGGAATTCACCCCTCCACTTT,CASSLSGNSPLHF
TRBD2,TRBJ2-1,few,TRBV14,TGTGCCAGCAGCCCTTTCACTAGCGGGAGGGGTAATGAGCAGTTCTTC,CASSPFTSGRGNEQFF
TRBD2,TRBJ2-2,-,TRBV7-2,TGTGCCAGTCGGGGAGGGCAGACGAACATCGGGGAGCTGTTTTTT,CASRGGQTNIGELFF
TRBD2,TRBJ2-2,-,TRBV5-1,TGCGCCAGCAGCGATACTAGCGGGATCACCGGGGAGCTGTTTTTT,CASSDTSGITGELFF
TRBD2,TRBJ2-7,-,TRBV4-2,TGTGCCAGCAGCCATGGAGCGGGAGCATTCGGGCAGTACTTC,CASSHGAGAFGQYF
-,TRBJ2-3,-,TRBV7-9,TGTGCCAGCCAGGGACCGAACCCTCTGGATACGCAGTATTTT,CASQGPNPLDTQYF
-,TRBJ1-4,-,TRBV6-5,TGTGCCAGCAGTCCCCAGACAGGAGCGACTGAAAAACTGTTTTTT,CASSPQTGATEKLFF
-,TRBJ1-1,-,TRBV4-1,TGCGCCAGCAGCCAAGATCGGGAACCTGAAGCTTTCTTT,CASSQDREPEAFF
-,TRBJ2-3,-,TRBV7-9,TGTACCAGCAGCTTAGTAGTTCCAGGAACAGATACGCAGTATTTT,CTSSLVVPGTDTQYF
TRBD2,TRBJ2-5,-,TRBV20-1,TGCAGTGCTCAAAGCGGGAGGCAAGAGACCCAGTACTTC,CSAQSGRQETQYF
-,TRBJ2-7,many,TRBV29-1,TGCAGCGTAAGACTAGTTTCCTACGAGCAGTACTTC,CSVRLVSYEQYF
-,TRBJ2-7,-,TRBV6-2/TRBV6-3,TGTGCCAGCAGTCGACCGGTTTCCTACGAGCAGTACTTC,CASSRPVSYEQYF
-,TRBJ1-4,-,TRBV6-6,TGTGCCAGCAGCCCGGGGTCGCATGAAAAACTGTTTTTT,CASSPGSHEKLFF
-,TRBJ1-4,many,TRBV10-3,TGTGCCATCAGGGACAGTAATGAAAAACTGTTTTTT,CAIRDSNEKLFF
TRBD1,TRBJ1-5,-,TRBV12-3/TRBV12-4,TGTGCCAGCAGTCCGGGACAGGGAAAGGCGGTCAATCAGCCCCAGCATTTT,CASSPGQGKAVNQPQHF
TRBD2,TRBJ2-3,many,TRBV3-1,TGTGCCAGCAGCCGAGGACTAGCGGGGGGGGATACGCAGTATTTT,CASSRGLAGGDTQYF
TRBD1,TRBJ2-1,-,TRBV6-2/TRBV6-3,TGTGCCAGCAGTTATATGGGACAGGGAAGCAATGAGCAGTTCTTC,CASSYMGQGSNEQFF
TRBD1,TRBJ2-1,few,TRBV5-6,TGTGCCAGCAGCTTTTCGACAGGGGCCTACAATGAGCAGTTCTTC,CASSFSTGAYNEQFF
TRBD2,TRBJ2-7,-,TRBV6-6,TGTGCCAGCAGTCCACGGATAGCGGGGGAAATTCGGTACGAGCAGTACTTC,CASSPRIAGEIRYEQYF
-,TRBJ2-5,-,TRBV6-2/TRBV6-3,TGTGCCAGCAACCGAGGGGGGCGGGAGGAGACCCAGTACTTC,CASNRGGREETQYF
-,TRBJ2-7,-,TRBV18,TGTGCCAGCTCACCGGGCGCGGGAAGCCCCTACGAGCAGTACTTC,CASSPGAGSPYEQYF
-,TRBJ2-7,few,TRBV20-1,TGCAGTGCTAGGTCGGACGGAGGCGGATACGAGCAGTACTTC,CSARSDGGGYEQYF
-,TRBJ2-5,once,TRBV5-1,TGCGCCAGCAGCTTGAGAGGGGTACCCTACAATGAGCAGTACTTC,CASSLRGVPYNEQYF
TRBD2,TRBJ2-1,many,TRBV29-1,TGCAGCGTTGTTCGGGGGACTAGCGACGAGCAGTTCTTC,CSVVRGTSDEQFF
TRBD2,TRBJ2-1,many,TRBV29-1,TGCAGCGCCGGGGGGGACTCCTACAATGAGCAGTTCTTC,CSAGGDSYNEQFF
-,TRBJ1-4,-,TRBV18,TGTGCCAGCTCACCTCGGGACACTGACGAAAAACTGTTTTTT,CASSPRDTDEKLFF
TRBD2,TRBJ2-1,-,TRBV7-2,TGTGCCAGCAGCTTAGGTCGGGGGGACCCGTTCTTC,CASSLGRGDPFF
TRBD2,TRBJ2-5,-,TRBV20-1,TGCAGTGCAACACCCCAAAGCGGGGCCGACGAGACCCAGTACTTC,CSATPQSGADETQYF
-,TRBJ2-6,few,TRBV7-8,TGTGCCAGCAGCTCGACGGGACAAGACTCTGGGGCCAACGTCCTGACTTTC,CASSSTGQDSGANVLTF
TRBD2,TRBJ2-7,-,TRBV29-1,TGCAGCGTTGAAGATTCAGCGGGAGAACCCTACGAGCAGTACTTC,CSVEDSAGEPYEQYF
TRBD1,TRBJ1-4,few,TRBV5-1,TGCGCCAGCAGCTCTTCAGGGGGTCTTTCCCAGAAACTGTTTTTT,CASSSSGGLSQKLFF
-,TRBJ2-6,-,TRBV20-1,TGCAGTGTTTCGACAGCCTCCTCTGGGGCCAACGTCCTGACTTTC,CSVSTASSGANVLTF
-,TRBJ2-7,-,TRBV19,TGTGCCAGTAGTTCAATGGGACTCGCCTCCTACAATGAGCAGTACTTC,CASSSMGLASYNEQYF
TRBD2,TRBJ2-5,-,TRBV7-3,TGTGCCAGCAGCTTAAGCGGGGGGGCCCTTGAGACCCAGTACTTC,CASSLSGGALETQYF